The clone carrying this T cell receptor beta chain was seen a handful of times. The antigen remains unidentified. Germline V lookup: CDR1 MNHEY, CDR2 SVGEGT. V was clipped by 6 bases and J by 4 bases; unmatched bases: 10. This CDR3 spans 17 amino acids. This record comes from a study of T cell repertoires in cytomegalovirus infection. TCRdb re-called the reads through MiXCR, storing one row per CDR3 protein. The sample consists of about 360,000 distinct CDR3 sequences, approximately 35% of them appearing once. The sample in question was cultured PBMCs, obtained from culture after CMV antigen stimulation. The chain has TRBV6-2 or TRBV6-3 and TRBJ2-1; 12 bases are a match to TRBD2. The sequence came from a human donor in good health (CMV status not recorded). Some clones in this sample may be carry-over from other donors' samples. The CDR3 reads CASSPTPLAGGYNEQFF. The CDR3 bases are TGTGCCAGCAGCCCTACCCCCCTAGCGGGAGGGTACAATGAGCAGTTCTTC.